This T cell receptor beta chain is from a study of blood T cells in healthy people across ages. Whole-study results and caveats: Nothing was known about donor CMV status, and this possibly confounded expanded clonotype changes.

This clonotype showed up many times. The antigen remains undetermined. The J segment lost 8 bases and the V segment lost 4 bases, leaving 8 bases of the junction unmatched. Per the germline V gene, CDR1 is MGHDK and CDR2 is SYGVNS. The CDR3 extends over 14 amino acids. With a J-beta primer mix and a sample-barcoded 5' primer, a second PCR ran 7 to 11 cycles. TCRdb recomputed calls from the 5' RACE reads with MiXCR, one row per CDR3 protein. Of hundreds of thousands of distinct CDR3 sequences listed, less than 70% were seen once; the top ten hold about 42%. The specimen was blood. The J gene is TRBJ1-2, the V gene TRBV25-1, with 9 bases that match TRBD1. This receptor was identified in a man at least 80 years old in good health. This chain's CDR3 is CASSGGQGLWGYTF. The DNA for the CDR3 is TGTGCCAGCAGTGGGGGACAGGGTCTATGGGGCTACACCTTC.